Below are 8 T cell receptor beta chains sequenced from a single sample in a study of blood T cell repertoires in COVID-19. This table comes from immunoSEQ multiplex PCR, and its TCRdb copy is limited to in-frame clones, with some not included. The sample consists of approximately 290,000 clones, around 89% of them appearing once. The specimen sequenced was peripheral blood. The receptors come from a young man with acute or convalescent COVID-19.

J is TRBJ2-3 and V is TRBV24-1; TRBD1 matches 11 bases. Germline CDR1 KGHDR, CDR2 SFDVKD. V lost 5 bases and J lost 4; bases outside the gene matches: 1. The CDR3 is 14 amino acids. CDR3 in amino acids: CATSGTGGPDTQYF. The CDR3 bases are TGTGCCACCAGTGGGACAGGGGGCCCAGATACGCAGTATTTT.

The chain has TRBV18 and TRBJ1-1; a possible D gene is TRBD1 (5 bases). CDR1 KGHSH and CDR2 LQKENI come from the germline V gene. The CDR3 covers 18 residues. The ends were cut back, 4 bases at V and 6 bases at J, with 27 bases in the middle. CDR3: CASSQARSGAIIESEAFF. CDR3 sequence (DNA): TGTGCCAGCTCACAAGCCCGGAGCGGGGCGATTATTGAATCTGAAGCTTTCTTT.

This clone appeared a single time. The same CDR3 arises from other DNA sequences in this sample as well. The chain joins TRBV5-1 to TRBJ2-7; D gene uncertain. The germline V gene has CDR1 SGHRS and CDR2 YFSETQ. V dropped 1 base and J dropped 2 bases, with 4 bases sitting between them. This CDR3 is 12 amino acids long. The CDR3 region is CASSLSTYEQYF. CDR3 coding DNA: TGCGCCAGCAGCTTGTCTACCTACGAGCAGTACTTC.

The rearrangement links TRBV18 to TRBJ2-3; unclear D gene. The germline V gene has CDR1 KGHSH and CDR2 LQKENI. The CDR3 loop spans 13 amino acids. V was pared by 2 bases and J by 6 bases, with 9 bases between. CDR3 sequence (DNA): TGTGCCAGCTCACCAAATCCTCTCGATACGCAGTATTTT. It translates to CASSPNPLDTQYF.

The rearrangement links TRBV6-5 to TRBJ1-2; unclear D gene. There are 14 residues in the CDR3. Trimming stripped 3 bases from V and 8 bases from J, with 16 bases between. Germline V CDR1 and CDR2: MNHEY, SVGAGI. The CDR3 loop is CASSYDGEVGGYTF. The CDR3 nucleotides read TGTGCCAGCAGTTATGATGGGGAGGTAGGGGGCTACACCTTC.

The rearrangement joins TRBV3-1 (or the pseudogene TRBV3-2) to TRBJ1-2; perhaps TRBD1 as D (5 bases). Trimming cost V 6 bases and J 1 base, with 12 bases left between them. Germline values: CDR1 LGHDT, CDR2 YNNKEL (reference sequence). This CDR3 is 14 amino acids long. The CDR3 protein is CASREMGGNYGYTF. In DNA, the CDR3 is TGTGCCAGCAGGGAAATGGGGGGTAACTATGGCTACACCTTC.

The chain carries TRBV5-6 and TRBJ1-1; no reliable D call. Trimming cost V 4 bases and J 1 base, with 11 bases left between them. This CDR3 contains 14 residues. Germline assignment: CDR1 SGHDT and CDR2 YYEEEE. This CDR3 reads CASSVRLGNTEAFF. CDR3 DNA sequence: TGTGCCAGCAGCGTGAGGTTAGGGAACACTGAAGCTTTCTTT.

CDR3 sequence reads: CASSSTSTDTQYF. CDR3 sequence (DNA): TGTGCCAGCAGTTCTACTAGCACAGATACGCAGTATTTT. The chain combines TRBV9 with TRBJ2-3; D remains ambiguous. The CDR3 is made up of 13 amino acids. Germline assignment: CDR1 SGDLS and CDR2 YYNGEE. V gave up 5 bases and J gave up 0 bases, with 7 bases separating them.